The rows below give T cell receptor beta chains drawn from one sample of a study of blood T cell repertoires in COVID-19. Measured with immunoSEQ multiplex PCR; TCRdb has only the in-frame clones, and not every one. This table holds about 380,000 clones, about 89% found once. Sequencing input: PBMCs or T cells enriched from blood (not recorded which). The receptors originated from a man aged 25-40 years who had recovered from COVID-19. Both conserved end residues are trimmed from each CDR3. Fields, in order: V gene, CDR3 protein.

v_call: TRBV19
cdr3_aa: ASSIGDRVYQPQH

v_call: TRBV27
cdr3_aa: ASSVTGSGGEKLF

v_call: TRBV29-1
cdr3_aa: SVVTQGGEPQH

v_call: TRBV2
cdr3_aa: ASTRGGEKLF

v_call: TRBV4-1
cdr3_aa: ASSQNIGGYGYT

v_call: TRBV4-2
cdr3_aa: ASSHQGGSYNEQF

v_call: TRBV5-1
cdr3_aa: ASSSPTANTTYEQY

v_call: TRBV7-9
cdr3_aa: ASSPQGANEKLF

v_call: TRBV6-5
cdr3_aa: ASSYEAGGANVLT

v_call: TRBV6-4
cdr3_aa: ASRQGWGTEAF

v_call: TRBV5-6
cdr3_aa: ASSRVSGTEAF

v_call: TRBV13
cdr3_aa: ASSRAGGTDTQY

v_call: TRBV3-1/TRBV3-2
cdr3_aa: ASSGSSRGSLNYGYT

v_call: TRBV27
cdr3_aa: ASNNGQGLGTEAF

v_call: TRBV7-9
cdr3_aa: ASSLGGPSSYNEQF

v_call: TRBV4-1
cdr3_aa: ASSQTPYSNQPQH

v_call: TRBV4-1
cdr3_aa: ASSQLTGLGRTEAF

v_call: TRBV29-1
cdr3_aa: SAAGTGEVETQY

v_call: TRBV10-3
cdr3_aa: AISESMAGAKGYT

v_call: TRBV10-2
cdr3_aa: ASAKSDRTNSPLH

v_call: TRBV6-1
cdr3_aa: ASSDEGGDNEKLF

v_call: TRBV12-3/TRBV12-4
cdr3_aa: ASSLHNEQF

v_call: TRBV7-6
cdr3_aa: ASSQGGAGANVLT

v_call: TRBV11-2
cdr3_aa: ASSQTTGGYTYNEQF

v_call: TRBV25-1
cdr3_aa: ASSESAGGGQPQH

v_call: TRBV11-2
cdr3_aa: ASTLERAANTEAF

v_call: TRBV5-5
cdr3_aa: ASSPRGQGSNQPQH

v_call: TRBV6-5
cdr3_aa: ASDVRRGADTQY

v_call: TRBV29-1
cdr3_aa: SVAQGAFGNTIY

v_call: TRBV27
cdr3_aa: ASSPKTGNTEAF

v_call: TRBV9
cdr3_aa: ASSRQGDQPQH